Listed here is a single T cell receptor beta chain. The clone's antigen remains unknown. No clone much larger than this one lies a single base away; base qualities are absent. The cohort consisted of some 670 healthy bone marrow donors. All cohort members were sampled while nominally healthy, although unrecorded immune exposures were likely present. The donor was CMV seronegative and belonged to the group of 352 seronegative cohort members. Every donor gave a peripheral blood sample, and the peripheral blood mononuclear cells from that sample were used for TCR beta sequencing. The Qiagen DNeasy Blood Extraction Kit was used to extract genomic DNA from the blood cell samples. This sample is part of a study of cytomegalovirus exposure and HLA in healthy donors (dated by TCRdb to about 2017). Regarding the research as a whole: An earlier analysis of a few hundred of the donors reported under 300 Gb of sequence data and 117 million unique TCR beta sequences obtained from around 170 million T cells. An earlier analysis of fewer than 700 of the donors applied high-throughput TCR beta sequencing to assess whether each TCR beta V gene segment acted as functional or pseudogenic. HLA typing covered class I and class II loci at four-digit resolution. Typing coverage varied by locus: 629-630 donors for A, B, C, DRB1 and DQB1; under 550 for DQA1; about 600 for DPA1; about 450 for DPB1. High-throughput TCR immunosequencing, statistical association of individual TCRs with disease status, and machine learning were combined to predict cytomegalovirus infection status. Because of strong linkage in the cohort, roughly 5 DR-DQ haplotypes were treated as single units for association and clustering. All discovery cohort repertoires had been generated using a single sequencing platform. Of the 398 genotyped donors, roughly 80% fell in the genetic ancestry cluster associated with self-reported Caucasian donors. Across 300 to 500 genotyped donors of the cohort, an average of roughly 250,000 unique TCR beta nucleotide sequences per donor were sequenced, and approximately 19% of those sequences were non-productive. A later genetic analysis took genome-wide SNP genotypes for about 55% of the roughly 670 donors and used that subset as a discovery cohort. Donor age, sex, ethnicity and CMV serostatus were compiled alongside the repertoire data. In addition to the first cohort of approximately 670 subjects, a separate validation cohort of 120 different subjects was used. Rather than using new phenotypic data, the later analysis identified candidate immune exposures from TCR beta sequences and from how often those sequences occurred across donors. An early release that covered fewer than 750 HLA-typed donors contained approximately 300 gigabases of sequencing data and 80 million or so unique TCR sequences. The study aimed to test whether cataloging public T cell receptors could reveal signatures of past pathogen exposure. The study profiled the T cell repertoires of 666 subjects by immunosequencing and related them to cytomegalovirus serostatus. A later analysis re-analyzed previously published TCR beta repertoires from 600 to 850 donors and added high-resolution HLA genotyping to study TCR occurrence patterns. What the study reported, not specific to this receptor: Because some donors lacked HLA typing at each locus, the association tests relied only on the typed subset. A cluster of highly shared sequence variants was judged likely to represent a technical artifact of the sequencing pipeline. When HLA alleles, especially DR and DQ, strongly co-occurred, attributing TCR associations to individual alleles was difficult. Most CMV-associated TCR beta chains appeared to be HLA-restricted in a later analysis, and the HLA associations seemed to be driven largely by CMV exposure. In an earlier analysis of over 550 of the donors, most TCR beta V segments were observed in productive rearrangements about 87% or about 30% of the time, broadly matching IMGT annotations. Presence/absence analyses assumed roughly uniform sequencing depth across donors, an assumption that may not hold. The authors suggested that the approach could potentially be generalized to other disease states and immunological phenotypes. A later analysis associated 16,951 TCR beta sequences with specific HLA alleles at a false discovery rate of 0.05. Linkage disequilibrium might explain the correlated functional status among segregating V segments, but an unknown experimental factor could not be excluded. In vitro tests confirmed that a few of the cytomegalovirus-associated TCR beta chains recognize cytomegalovirus antigens. Several of the top co-occurrence clusters appeared to be linked to parvovirus B19, influenza, CMV and Epstein-Barr virus, according to a later analysis. The study gave a list of under 200 TCR beta chains associated with cytomegalovirus. In a later analysis, HLA-associated TCR beta chains were found to be more clonally expanded and to have lower generation probabilities than equally common non-associated chains. Because counts were too low, about 15 rarely observed V segments, including chromosome 9 orphons, were left out of the earlier analysis of about 500 of the donors. Only TCR beta chains were sequenced in this cohort, and the absence of alpha or paired-chain data limited detectable features. Cytomegalovirus status was reported to be diagnosed by the classifier with high specificity and sensitivity in both the original and validation cohorts. In a later analysis, TCR association rates were found to vary across HLA loci, with the most associated TCRs seen for DRB1 alleles and the fewest for HLA-C alleles. A further reported finding was that TCR beta sequences accurately predicted the HLA-A and HLA-B alleles for most subjects in the first cohort. While some public TCRs were present in many individuals, most TCR sequences turned up only very rarely across donors. V-gene and J-gene trimming of TCR beta chains was associated with a missense DCLRE1C variant in a later genetic analysis, and the association was replicated in an independent cohort. A later genetic analysis reported fewer N-insertions in productive TCRs among donors in an Asian-associated ancestry cluster than the roughly 700-donor mean. Immune exposure information for the cohort was limited to CMV serostatus.

Libraries were built with the immunoSEQ multiplex PCR assay. A mixture of 60 forward primers for TCR Vbeta segments and 13 reverse primers for TCR Jbeta segments was used in the multiplex PCR. The CDR3 region of rearranged TCR beta genes was amplified from genomic DNA by a multiplex PCR assay. On the Illumina HiSeq System, the amplified TCR beta libraries were sequenced as 87-base-pair reads. Per the original workflow: A later analysis tallied 75 million to 95 million unique TCR beta chains across the approximately 670 repertoires, and approximately 12 million of those chains were shared by two or more donors. A nearest-neighbor algorithm error-corrected the raw reads and collapsed the reads into unique sequences, merging closely related sequences to remove PCR and sequencing errors. V, D and J gene segments were assigned by aligning CDR3 sequences to IMGT reference sequences. Each retained sequence needed at least a six-nucleotide match to both a V gene segment and a J gene segment. Rearrangements were classified as productive when the CDR3 lacked stop codons and remained in frame with V and J, and all other rearrangements were classified as non-productive. Following IMGT convention, CDR3 was defined as the stretch from the second conserved V-encoded cysteine to the conserved J-encoded phenylalanine. The earlier analysis of about 590 of the donors excluded sequences that lacked an unambiguous match to a single V gene segment. In an earlier analysis of a few hundred of the donors, V segments were called functional above 56.7% productive rearrangements and were called segregating when the between-donor standard deviation exceeded 5%. A statistical classification framework was built to diagnose cytomegalovirus status from the catalog of TCR beta chain sequences. In a later analysis, TCR nucleotide sequences were compared against IMGT/GENE-DB human TR gene sequences so that V and J genes could be assigned. A later analysis assigned CDR3 sequences and most-parsimonious VDJ recombination scenarios with the TCRdist pipeline. In a later analysis, every TCR beta chain was defined by the combination of its CDR3 amino acid sequence and its V-gene family, and reads without a unique V-gene family were dropped. To address suspected cross-contamination and a sequencing artifact, a later analysis removed approximately 590 highly shared, low-generation-probability nucleotide sequences. In a later analysis, a clonal expansion index was calculated for each public chain from normalized within-repertoire ranks of inferred template counts. In a later analysis, generation probabilities were computed with a VDJ recombination model fitted to out-of-frame rearrangements, and the resulting probabilities were checked against IGoR. A later analysis scored TCR-TCR, TCR-HLA and TCR-CMV co-occurrence with hypergeometric tests, applying a repertoire-size bias correction to TCR pairs. False discovery rates were estimated in a later analysis by permuting HLA or CMV assignments 20 times. In a later analysis, co-occurring TCRs were grouped using DBSCAN, with TCRdist sequence similarity added in when clustering inside HLA-allele-positive subsets. For co-occurrence clustering, repertoires with fewer than 30,000 or more than 120,000 public chains were excluded, along with roughly five repertoires with anomalous nucleotide sharing. What TCRdb holds here is the immuneACCESS table cut down to in-frame rearrangements. Part of the clones is not present; checked against another copy, under half of the missing clones reflect an unresolved V gene, and the others are unexplained. That table furnishes V, J and clone size, whereas the DNA furnished D and trimming. The sample has about 76,000 clones on record, 70% to 85% of them singletons. Roughly 2.5% of the sample is in the top ten clones.

Material for sequencing was PBMCs. The receptor's source is a man aged 25 to 40 in good health and CMV-seronegative.

The nucleotide sequence reads TGCGCCAGCAGCCAAGAAGCCCGACAGCACTATGGCTACACCTTC. This gives the protein CASSQEARQHYGYTF. This sequence uses TRBV4-1 and TRBJ1-2; a tentative D call is TRBD1 (5 bases match). V is cut by 0 bases and J by 3 bases, and the space between the germline ends is 11 bases. The CDR3 covers 15 residues, taking in both the cysteine and the phenylalanine. This entry keeps only the CDR3 DNA: 45 bases, framed from base 1. According to the germline V gene, CDR1 reads MGHRA and CDR2 reads YSYEKL.